These 25 T cell receptor beta chains were all obtained from the same sample, sequenced in a study of cytomegalovirus exposure and HLA in healthy donors. 60 Vbeta and 13 Jbeta primers were used in PCR. Only in-frame clones appear in the TCRdb table, and some are missing; sequencing was by immunoSEQ multiplex PCR. Here the sample spans tens of thousands of clones, roughly 80% being singletons. The sample comprised PBMCs. The receptors derive from a woman aged 25 to 39 in good health and CMV-seronegative.

The chain carries TRBV30 and TRBJ2-7; D is undetermined. Germline V CDR1 and CDR2: GTSNPN, SVGIG (reference sequence). The CDR3 consists of 13 residues. V lost 4 bases to trimming and J lost 0 bases, with 10 bases between them. CDR3 in amino acids: CAWIDKYSYEQYF. The CDR3, as DNA: TGTGCCTGGATCGACAAATACTCCTACGAGCAGTACTTC.

DNA for the CDR3: TGTGCCAGTAGTCCGGACAGGCTTAGCAATCAGCCCCAGCATTTT. Translating gives CASSPDRLSNQPQHF. V gene TRBV19 combines with J gene TRBJ1-5; TRBD1 matches at 7 bases. The V gene's germline CDR1 is LNHDA and CDR2 SQIVND (reference sequence). The CDR3 is 15 amino acids. With 5 bases clipped from V and 0 bases from J, the junction kept 4 bases outside the gene matches.

There are a few counts of this clone. This chain uses TRBV7-9 with TRBJ2-7; TRBD1 aligns across 8 bases. The trim removed 5 bases at V and 2 bases at J, leaving 5 bases unmatched. CDR3 length: 14 residues. Germline CDR1 reads SEHNR; CDR2 reads FQNEAQ (reference sequence). In nucleotides, the CDR3 is TGTGCCAGCAGCCGACAGGGGCCGGCCTACGAGCAGTACTTC. This codes for CASSRQGPAYEQYF.

The J gene is TRBJ1-1, the V gene TRBV10-1; possibly TRBD1 for D (6 bases). Germline lookup yields CDR1 WNHNN and CDR2 SYGVQD (reference sequence). The CDR3 spans 11 residues. Trimming pared 10 bases from V and 6 bases from J, leaving 12 bases between. CDR3 sequence (DNA): TGCGCCACATCCAAGGGGGCTGAAGCTTTCTTT. It specifies CATSKGAEAFF.

V gene TRBV29-1 combines with J gene TRBJ1-1; no clear D gene. The CDR3 is made up of 12 amino acids. Germline CDR1 reads SQVTM; CDR2 reads ANQGSEA. Trimming pared 7 bases from V and 0 bases from J, leaving 9 bases between. The CDR3 DNA reads as TGCAGCGGAGGAGGGATGAACACTGAAGCTTTCTTT. It yields the protein CSGGGMNTEAFF.

This sequence joins TRBV7-9 and TRBJ1-2, with 9 positions matching TRBD1. Germline V gives CDR1 SEHNR, CDR2 FQNEAQ (reference sequence). The CDR3 is 15 amino acids. Germline trimming cut 4 bases from V and 3 bases from J; bases unmatched to any gene: 6. CDR3 in amino acids: CASSSHRGHDYGYTF. The CDR3 region has the DNA TGTGCCAGCAGCTCGCACAGGGGGCACGACTATGGCTACACCTTC.

This rearrangement joins TRBV18 to TRBJ1-1, with D unclear. Trimming stripped 3 bases from V and 5 bases from J, with 13 bases between. CDR1 and CDR2 (germline): KGHSH, LQKENI. There are 14 residues in the CDR3. Here the CDR3 reads CASSPETVRTEAFF. The CDR3, as DNA: TGTGCCAGCTCACCGGAGACGGTTAGGACTGAAGCTTTCTTT.

The chain joins TRBV5-4 to TRBJ1-1, with 8 nucleotides matching TRBD1. Trimming at V came to 4 bases and at J to 2 bases, leaving 7 bases not matched to a gene. CDR1 is SGHNT and CDR2 is YYREEE in the germline V gene (reference sequence). The CDR3 is 15 amino acids. CDR3 region: CASSTPGGLNTEAFF. In DNA form, the CDR3 reads TGTGCCAGCAGCACCCCAGGGGGCCTAAACACTGAAGCTTTCTTT.

V is TRBV11-3 and J is TRBJ2-7, with 10 bases aligning to TRBD2. Germline loops: CDR1 SGHNT, CDR2 YENEEA. The CDR3 is made up of 18 amino acids. The ends lost 2 bases at V and 0 bases at J; junction bases unmatched: 10. CDR3 in amino acids: CASSLFTSGALSSYEQYF. The CDR3 bases are TGTGCCAGCAGCTTATTTACTAGCGGGGCCCTCAGCTCCTACGAGCAGTACTTC.

The chain combines TRBV9 with TRBJ1-2, with D maybe TRBD1 (5 bases). V was clipped by 1 base and J by 4 bases, with 11 bases between them. Germline V CDR1 and CDR2: SGDLS, YYNGEE. The CDR3 totals 14 residues. The CDR3 nucleotides read TGTGCCAGCAGCGTATTGTCAGGGCCCTATGGCTACACCTTC. It encodes CASSVLSGPYGYTF.

This chain joins TRBV19 and TRBJ1-6; 8 bases align to TRBD1. Germline V lookup: CDR1 LNHDA, CDR2 SQIVND (reference sequence). Trimming at V came to 3 bases and at J to 7 bases, leaving 8 bases not matched to a gene. This CDR3 is 16 amino acids long. CDR3 sequence (DNA): TGTGCCAGTAGTATCCCAGGACAGGGTAGCAATTCACCCCTCCACTTT. Residues: CASSIPGQGSNSPLHF.

Worth noting for this clone: The junction departs from germline at one end; a sequencing error may be responsible. The chain uses TRBV5-8 and TRBJ1-4, with TRBD1 as a possible D gene (6 bases). This CDR3 region has 12 residues. Germline CDR1 reads SGHTS; CDR2 reads YDEGEE. The CDR3 DNA sequence: TGTGCCAGCAGCTCCCTTGGAGGGGGGGCGAGCTTT. It encodes CASSSLGGGASF.

The V call is TRBV28, the J call TRBJ2-7, with 7 bases lining up with TRBD2. The CDR3 has 15 residues. Per the germline V gene, CDR1 is MDHEN and CDR2 is SYDVKM. V gave up 6 bases and J gave up 5 bases; unmatched junction bases: 13. The chain's CDR3 is CASSPTSLSTDEQYF. The DNA for the CDR3 is TGTGCCAGCAGCCCGACTAGCCTCTCGACCGACGAGCAGTACTTC. The whole variable domain, remainder taken from reference TRBV28 and TRBJ2-7, is DVKVTQSSRYLVKRTGEKVFLECVQDMDHENMFWYRQDPGLGLRLIYFSYDVKMKEKGDIPEGYSVSREKKERFSLILESASTNQTSMYLCASSPTSLSTDEQYFGPGTRLTVT.

The chain uses TRBV10-2 and TRBJ2-2; the D is unclear. In germline, CDR1 is WSHSY, CDR2 SAAADI. Trimming cost V 3 bases and J 6 bases, with 14 bases left between them. This CDR3 has 15 residues. The CDR3 is CASSETTGNSGELFF. CDR3 nucleotide sequence: TGCGCCAGCAGTGAAACCACCGGTAATTCCGGGGAGCTGTTTTTT.

This clone was found once. The rearrangement links TRBV12-5 to TRBJ1-3; TRBD1 matches at 7 bases. Germline CDR1 is LGHNT and CDR2 is FRNRAP. The CDR3 has 12 amino acids. Trimming took 7 bases from V and 9 from J; bases not matched to a gene: 6. The CDR3 coding sequence is TGTGCTAGTGCCCTAAAGGGGGCCACCATATATTTT. Its translation is CASALKGATIYF.

V is TRBV19 and J is TRBJ1-1; possible D gene TRBD1, 5 bases. Germline CDR1 reads LNHDA; CDR2 reads SQIVND (reference sequence). Trimming shortened V by 5 bases and J by 6 bases, and 16 bases separated the two germline ends. CDR3 length: 14 residues. CDR3 amino acids: CASSRTGEVAEAFF. In DNA form, the CDR3 reads TGTGCCAGTAGTCGAACGGGGGAGGTCGCTGAAGCTTTCTTT.

The chain combines TRBV7-2 with TRBJ1-2; 7 bases are a match to TRBD1. CDR3 length equals 13 residues. CDR1 is SGHTA, CDR2 FQGNSA, per germline. The J segment lost 7 bases and the V segment lost 5 bases, leaving 7 bases of the junction unmatched. This chain's CDR3 is CASSLQGTAGYTF. The DNA for the CDR3 is TGTGCCAGCAGCCTACAGGGGACGGCTGGCTACACCTTC.

The J gene is TRBJ1-1, the V gene TRBV5-1, with 11 bases fitting TRBD1. Germline lookup yields CDR1 SGHRS and CDR2 YFSETQ. This CDR3 has 14 amino acids. With 4 bases clipped from V and 5 bases from J, the junction kept 4 bases outside the gene matches. The CDR3 region is CASSAGQGGTEAFF. The CDR3 nucleotides read TGCGCCAGCAGCGCGGGACAGGGGGGGACTGAAGCTTTCTTT.

The rearrangement uses TRBV19 and TRBJ1-1; 7 bases agree with TRBD1. V lost 6 bases to trimming and J lost 2 bases; unmatched junction nucleotides: 6. Germline CDR1 LNHDA, CDR2 SQIVND (reference sequence). This CDR3 is 14 amino acids long. CDR3 amino acids: CASSWTGLNTEAFF. CDR3 DNA sequence: TGTGCCAGTAGCTGGACAGGCTTAAACACTGAAGCTTTCTTT.

This chain connects TRBV5-1 to TRBJ1-1; a possible D gene is TRBD1 (5 bases). The length of the CDR3 is 14 residues. Trimming pared 4 bases from V and 4 bases from J, leaving 14 bases between. Germline V gene lookup returns CDR1 SGHRS and CDR2 YFSETQ. The CDR3 bases are TGCGCCAGCAGCCCCCAGGGAGGGAGCACTGAAGCTTTCTTT. It is translated as CASSPQGGSTEAFF.

This clone was picked up a small number of times. The V call is TRBV11-2, the J call TRBJ2-1; 10 positions agree with TRBD1. Germline lookup yields CDR1 SGHAT and CDR2 FQNNGV. The CDR3 runs 14 residues. V shed 5 bases and J 8 bases; nucleotides not matched to a gene: 6. The CDR3 DNA reads as TGTGCCAGCAGCCTGTCGGACAGGGGGGATGAGCAGTTCTTC. It specifies CASSLSDRGDEQFF. Drawing the rest from reference TRBV11-2 and TRBJ2-1, the complete variable domain is EAGVAQSPRYKIIEKRQSVAFWCNPISGHATLYWYQQILGQGPKLLIQFQNNGVVDDSQLPKDRFSAERLKGVDSTLKIQPAKLEDSAVYLCASSLSDRGDEQFFGPGTRLTVL.

J is TRBJ1-1 and V is TRBV5-4; TRBD1 matches 9 bases. J gave up 9 bases and V 4 bases, and 10 bases lay outside the gene matches. CDR1 is SGHNT, CDR2 YYREEE, per germline (reference sequence). The CDR3 is 14 residues long. CDR3 in DNA: TGTGCCAGCAGCCTCGACAGGGGGTTTGATAAAGCTTTCTTT. Translation: CASSLDRGFDKAFF. The full variable domain, in which reference TRBV5-4 and TRBJ1-1 provide the parts outside the CDR3, is ETGVTQSPTHLIKTRGQQVTLRCSSQSGHNTVSWYQQALGQGPQFIFQYYREEENGRGNFPPRFSGLQFPNYSSELNVNALELDDSALYLCASSLDRGFDKAFFGQGTRLTVV.

The chain is built from TRBV6-5 and TRBJ1-1, with D perhaps TRBD1 (6 bases). Germline CDR1 reads MNHEY; CDR2 reads SVGAGI. Between the trimmed V and J ends, which lost 6 bases and 6 bases, there was a span of 17 bases. The CDR3 sequence is 14 residues long. For the CDR3, the DNA is TGTGCCAGCAGCCCCTTGGGGGCTCAGGCTGAAGCTTTCTTT. Translating it yields CASSPLGAQAEAFF.

This clone was seen only once. The V and J genes are TRBV11-3 and TRBJ2-3, with D possibly TRBD2 on 6 matching bases. V was pared by 5 bases and J by 5 bases, with 17 bases between. CDR1 SGHNT and CDR2 YENEEA come from the germline V gene. The CDR3 runs to 15 residues. CDR3: CASSTTGAGGDTQYF. The CDR3 nucleotides read TGTGCCAGCAGCACCACAGGCGCCGGGGGAGATACGCAGTATTTT.

The table lists this clone with a count of one. The V gene is TRBV30, the J gene TRBJ2-7; 7 nucleotides agree with TRBD1. After removal of 1 base from V and 3 bases from J, the junction contained 6 bases not matched to a gene. Germline assignment: CDR1 GTSNPN and CDR2 SVGIG (reference sequence). CDR3 size: 14 residues. CDR3 nucleotides: TGTGCCTGGAGTGCGGGGACAGTGTACTACGAGCAGTACTTC. Protein product: CAWSAGTVYYEQYF.